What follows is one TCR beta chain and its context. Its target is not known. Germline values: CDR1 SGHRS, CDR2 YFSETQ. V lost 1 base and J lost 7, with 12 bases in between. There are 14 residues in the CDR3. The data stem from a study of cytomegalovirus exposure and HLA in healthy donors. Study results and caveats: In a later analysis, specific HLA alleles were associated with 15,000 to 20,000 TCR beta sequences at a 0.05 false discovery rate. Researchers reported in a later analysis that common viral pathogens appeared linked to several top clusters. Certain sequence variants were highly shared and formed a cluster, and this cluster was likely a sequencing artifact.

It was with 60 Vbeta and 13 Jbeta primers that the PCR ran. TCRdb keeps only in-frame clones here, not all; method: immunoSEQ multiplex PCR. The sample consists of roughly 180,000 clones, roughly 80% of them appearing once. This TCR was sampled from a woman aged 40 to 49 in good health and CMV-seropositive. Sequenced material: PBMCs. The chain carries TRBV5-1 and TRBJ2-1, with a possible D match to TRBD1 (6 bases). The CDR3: CASSLMGATNEQFF. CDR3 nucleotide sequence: TGCGCCAGCAGCTTGATGGGGGCGACGAATGAGCAGTTCTTC.